The present T cell receptor (beta chain) was sequenced within a study of T cells in localized non-small cell lung cancer (TCRdb year 2020). With regard to the full study: T cell repertoires of approximately 250 early-stage NSCLC patients were analyzed, with tumors being compared against uninvolved tumor-adjacent lungs. All 240 or so NSCLC patients in the cohort were treatment-naive and had localized lung tumors that were resected. NSCLC patients had a mean age of around 70 years, and 120 to 150 were male and about 98 female.

This clone is termed medium-sized (0.01 to 0.1%). No antigen is known for it. No base quality information exists; no much larger clone differs at one position. Uninvolved adjacent lung was taken at least 2 cm from the tumor margin and confirmed free of atypia by two independent pathologists. At diagnosis, peripheral blood, uninvolved tumor-adjacent lung and tumor were collected and stored as a combination of fresh-frozen and FFPE material. Deletion took 4 bases off V and 1 base off J, with a span of 15 bases between the germline ends. CDR1 is given as SGDLS and CDR2 as YYNGEE, both from the germline V gene. The CDR3 contains 16 residues, cysteine and phenylalanine counted. Kept here is only the CDR3 DNA, which spans 48 bases and is read in frame from base 1. General conclusions and limits of the study: Because the study design was exploratory, TCR variables were selected using unadjusted p-values without false-discovery rate correction. The highest T cell clonality was observed in uninvolved tumor-adjacent lung, where clonality exceeded that of tumor, suggesting that antigenic responses were more focused in uninvolved tumor-adjacent lung. Higher blood T cell density associated with longer overall survival, while higher adjacent-lung clonality associated with shorter survival. Because multi-region tumor sequencing was not performed, intratumor heterogeneity could not be ruled out. A median of about 50 of the top 100 tumor clones turned up in the paired uninvolved adjacent lung, and 25 to 30 of those clones also ranked among the top 100 of that same adjacent lung.

The immunoSEQ Assay was used to sequence TCR beta CDR3 regions from DNA. Regarding the original processing steps: T cell density was computed as TCR beta template counts normalized to usable DNA estimated by amplifying housekeeping genes. Richness was estimated with the preseqR package, extrapolating to 400,000 templates for PBMC samples and 120,000 templates for tissue samples. Clonality was taken to be one minus Pielou's evenness. Tissue-enriched TCRs were identified by differential abundance testing using productive amino-acid clonotypes, minimum total count 5 and alpha 0.1. Repertoire overlap between compartments was quantified with the Jaccard Index and Morisita Overlap Index. GLIPH clustered TCR beta CDR3s with public tetramer-defined viral CDR3s; viral motifs required at least three viral sequences plus V-gene enrichment. Imported from immuneACCESS, the table was reduced by TCRdb to in-frame sequences with V and J called. These copies leave out some clones; in studies compared against another copy, an unresolved V gene accounts for under half, and the cause of the remainder is not known. That table furnishes V, J and clone size, whereas the DNA furnished D and trimming. This sample is represented by approximately 2,200 clones; more than 25% of them were singletons. The ten largest clonotypes hold roughly 12% of the sample.

The sequence derives from a female donor aged 60 or older with stage I squamous cell lung carcinoma. The chain links TRBV9 with TRBJ1-3; no confident D gene assignment can be made. Sample: normal lung tissue next to the tumor, taken before any cancer treatment. The nucleotides read TGTGCCAGCAGCTTATCGGCGGGAACATCTGGAAACACCATATATTTT. This encodes CASSLSAGTSGNTIYF.